The 30 T cell receptor beta chains presented below share a single source sample, sequenced in a study of beta chain features in type 1 diabetes. Expressed TCRB transcripts were sequenced because the isolated RNA had all been reverse transcribed beforehand. Assay: immunoSEQ multiplex PCR; the TCRdb copy retains only in-frame clones and omits some. This table has 70,000 to 95,000 clones, 30% to 40% appearing once. The sample was stem cell memory CD4+ T cells from blood. The receptors come from a woman under 30 in good health.

The gene calls are TRBV7-9 and TRBJ2-5, with D possibly TRBD1 on 6 matching bases. Between the trimmed V and J ends, which lost 6 bases and 5 bases, there was a span of 16 bases. This CDR3 comprises 14 residues. Germline lookup yields CDR1 SEHNR and CDR2 FQNEAQ (reference sequence). CDR3 DNA sequence: TGTGCCAGCAGACAAACTACAGGGTCGGAGACCCAGTACTTC. It translates to CASRQTTGSETQYF.

V usage is TRBV5-1 and J usage is TRBJ2-5; possible D gene TRBD1, 5 bases. This CDR3 region has 14 residues. V dropped 2 bases and J dropped 5 bases, with 13 bases sitting between them. Per the germline V gene, CDR1 is SGHRS and CDR2 is YFSETQ. The CDR3 sequence is CASSLGLPGETQYF. The DNA of the CDR3 is TGCGCCAGCAGCTTAGGCCTTCCAGGGGAGACCCAGTACTTC.

This sequence joins TRBV4-2 and TRBJ2-7, with 8 nucleotides matching TRBD1. The ends lost 7 bases at V and 2 bases at J; junction bases unmatched: 10. CDR3 length equals 15 residues. The germline gives CDR1 LGHNA, CDR2 YNFKEQ. CDR3 in amino acids: CASKKGQGDTYEQYF. In nucleotides, the CDR3 is TGTGCCAGCAAAAAAGGACAGGGTGACACCTACGAGCAGTACTTC.

The chain employs TRBV7-3 and TRBJ2-1; D possibly corresponds to TRBD2 (5 bases). Germline V gene lookup returns CDR1 SGHTA and CDR2 FQGTGA. The CDR3 extends over 15 amino acids. With 4 bases removed from V and 0 bases from J, the gap between germline ends came to 10 bases. CDR3 region: CASSYGEGSYNEQFF. The CDR3 region has the DNA TGTGCCAGCAGCTATGGAGAGGGCTCCTACAATGAGCAGTTCTTC.

The chain joins TRBV7-2 to TRBJ2-3, with 8 bases fitting TRBD2. From germline, CDR1 is SGHTA and CDR2 FQGNSA. The V gene end was trimmed by 1 base and the J gene end by 5 bases; junction bases not matched to a gene: 8. This CDR3 region has 16 residues. CDR3 protein: CASSLVSGGPGDTQYF. The CDR3 nucleotides are TGTGCCAGCAGCTTAGTATCGGGGGGGCCGGGAGATACGCAGTATTTT.

The chain is built from TRBV9 and TRBJ2-4, with TRBD2 identical over 8 bases. CDR3 length: 15 amino acids. Germline V lookup: CDR1 SGDLS, CDR2 YYNGEE. V lost 2 bases to trimming and J lost 8 bases; unmatched junction nucleotides: 9. Here the CDR3 reads CASSVGTRVTDIQYF. The CDR3 DNA sequence: TGTGCCAGCAGCGTCGGGACTAGGGTTACGGACATTCAGTACTTC.

The J gene is TRBJ2-3, the V gene TRBV11-2, with 8 bases lining up with TRBD1. The junction had 2 bases not matched to a gene; V was cut back by 4 bases and J by 5 bases. The CDR3 is 13 residues long. Germline-derived CDR1 and CDR2 are SGHAT and FQNNGV. The CDR3 sequence is CASSSGQGDTQYF. The CDR3, as DNA: TGTGCCAGCAGCTCCGGACAGGGAGATACGCAGTATTTT.

J is TRBJ2-5 and V is TRBV15; a weak D match, TRBD1 (5 bases). Germline CDR1 is LNHNV and CDR2 is YYDKDF (reference sequence). V lost 0 bases to trimming and J lost 5 bases, with 10 bases between them. This CDR3 is built from 14 residues. The CDR3 sequence is CATSRDQGAETQYF. The DNA of the CDR3 is TGTGCCACCAGCAGAGATCAAGGGGCGGAGACCCAGTACTTC.

This clone was counted a few times. The CDR3 loop reads CASKSGNAETQYF. The CDR3 region has the DNA TGTGCCAGTAAGAGCGGCAACGCAGAGACCCAGTACTTC. The J gene is TRBJ2-5, the V gene TRBV19, with a possible D match to TRBD2 (5 bases). The CDR3 consists of 13 residues. Germline V lookup: CDR1 LNHDA, CDR2 SQIVND (reference sequence). Trimming removed 7 bases at V and 4 bases at J, with 13 bases between.

This clone was counted many times. V gene TRBV29-1 combines with J gene TRBJ2-2, with D maybe TRBD1 (6 bases). Germline CDR1 is SQVTM and CDR2 is ANQGSEA. Trimming removed 6 bases at V and 8 bases at J, with 19 bases between. This CDR3 region has 14 residues. The CDR3 bases are TGCAGCGTCAACCAGGGGACGGTTGGGGGGGAGCTGTTTTTT. This encodes CSVNQGTVGGELFF.

CDR3 coding DNA: TGTGCCACCAGCAGAGAGGTGGGACAGGGAGTCGAGCAGTACTTC. It codes for CATSREVGQGVEQYF. This chain joins TRBV15 and TRBJ2-7; 9 nucleotides agree with TRBD1. The CDR3 runs to 15 residues. CDR1 and CDR2 (germline): LNHNV, YYDKDF (reference sequence). The trim removed 0 bases at V and 6 bases at J, leaving 6 bases unmatched.

In its sample, this clone was seen a few times. A junction boundary mismatches the germline segment, possibly from a read error. This rearrangement joins TRBV7-7 to TRBJ2-1; the D gene is possibly TRBD1 (5 bases). The CDR3 totals 15 residues. The germline V gene has CDR1 SSHAT and CDR2 FNYEAQ (reference sequence). The CDR3 sequence: CASSFGQGSYNEQFF. Written as DNA, the CDR3 is TGTGCTAGCAGCTTCGGCCAGGGATCCTACAATGAGCAGTTCTTC.

The V and J genes are TRBV2 and TRBJ2-7; D perhaps matches TRBD1 (6 bases). CDR1 is SNHLY and CDR2 is FYNNEI in the germline V gene. This CDR3 spans 14 amino acids. The ends were cut back, 4 bases at V and 4 bases at J, with 14 bases in the middle. For the CDR3, the DNA is TGTGCCAGCAGTGCGGAGACAGGCGTTTACGAGCAGTACTTC. It yields the protein CASSAETGVYEQYF. Full variable domain (rest looked up from reference TRBV2 and TRBJ2-7): EPEVTQTPSHQVTQMGQEVILRCVPISNHLYFYWYRQILGQKVEFLVSFYNNEISEKSEIFDDQFSVERPDGSNFTLKIRSTKLEDSAMYFCASSAETGVYEQYFGPGTRLTVT.

V usage is TRBV19 and J usage is TRBJ2-2, with 9 positions matching TRBD1. The CDR3 consists of 16 residues. With V trimmed by 7 bases and J by 3 bases, 9 bases remained unmatched. CDR1 is LNHDA, CDR2 SQIVND, per germline (reference sequence). CDR3 bases: TGTGCCAGTATTTACCGGGACAGGGCGTACACCGGGGAGCTGTTTTTT. Protein: CASIYRDRAYTGELFF.

The chain couples TRBV7-8 to TRBJ2-1; weak D call: TRBD2 (5 bases). V was cut by 1 base and J by 3 bases, with 7 bases left in between. The CDR3 runs 14 residues. CDR1 is SGHVS, CDR2 FQNEAQ, per germline. The CDR3 sequence: CASSLDGGYNEQFF. CDR3 bases: TGTGCCAGCAGCTTAGATGGAGGCTACAATGAGCAGTTCTTC.

This clone has a handful of counts. The V call is TRBV11-3, the J call TRBJ2-1; tentatively, D is TRBD1 (5 bases). V was cut by 1 base and J by 2 bases, with 15 bases left in between. The CDR3 has 17 amino acids. CDR1 is SGHNT and CDR2 is YENEEA in the germline V gene. As DNA, the CDR3 is TGTGCCAGCAGCTTAGCCGTAGGGGAAAGGGCCTACAATGAGCAGTTCTTC. Residues: CASSLAVGERAYNEQFF.

This clone showed up just a few times. V and J are TRBV7-6 and TRBJ2-1, with D perhaps matching TRBD2 (7 bases). The V and J ends lost 0 bases and 7 bases respectively, with 19 bases between them. The CDR3 has 17 amino acids. Germline loops: CDR1 SGHVS, CDR2 FNYEAQ. The CDR3 nucleotides read TGTGCCAGCAGCTTAGCCGAGGGGGGCGGGAGCAAAAATGAGCAGTTCTTC. Amino acids: CASSLAEGGGSKNEQFF.

The rearrangement links TRBV11-2 to TRBJ1-1; D call uncertain. Deletions cut 5 bases from V and 9 bases from J, with 16 bases between. The CDR3 contains 13 residues. The V gene's germline CDR1 is SGHAT and CDR2 FQNNGV. CDR3 loop: CASSPGMGRKAFF. CDR3 nucleotide sequence: TGTGCCAGCAGCCCGGGGATGGGCAGGAAAGCTTTCTTT.

The J gene is TRBJ2-5, the V gene TRBV11-3; TRBD2 matches at 11 bases. Germline CDR1 is SGHNT and CDR2 is YENEEA. Trimming at V came to 3 bases and at J to 5 bases, leaving 2 bases not matched to a gene. CDR3 size: 14 residues. CDR3 in DNA: TGTGCCAGCAGCTTTTCTAGCGGGAGGGAGACCCAGTACTTC. This translates into CASSFSSGRETQYF.

The chain carries TRBV18 and TRBJ2-4, with D perhaps TRBD1 (6 bases). V lost 0 bases to trimming and J lost 0 bases, with 15 bases between them. This CDR3 comprises 18 residues. The germline V gene encodes CDR1 KGHSH and CDR2 LQKENI. The DNA for the CDR3 is TGTGCCAGCTCACCACCGACCAACCAGGGGCTAGCCAAAAACATTCAGTACTTC. Translating gives CASSPPTNQGLAKNIQYF.

The chain joins TRBV2 to TRBJ2-1; 9 bases align to TRBD2. The V and J ends lost 3 bases and 2 bases, in that order; junction bases with no gene match: 8. Per germline, CDR1 SNHLY and CDR2 FYNNEI. The CDR3 covers 17 residues. The CDR3, as DNA: TGTGCCAGCAGTGACCTAGCGGGGAGGAGCCCCTACAATGAGCAGTTCTTC. Its protein product is CASSDLAGRSPYNEQFF.

There are a few counts of this clone. This chain connects TRBV4-3 to TRBJ2-5, with a possible D match to TRBD1 (7 bases). The J call may be faulty, since TRBJ2-7 better matches the DNA end. The CDR3 is made up of 15 amino acids. Germline CDR1 is LGHNA and CDR2 is YSLEER. The CDR3 sequence: CASSRGERQGHEQYF. CDR3 sequence (DNA): TGCGCCAGCAGCCGCGGGGAAAGACAGGGCCACGAGCAGTACTTC.

This chain connects TRBV29-1 to TRBJ2-3; TRBD1 aligns across 9 bases. CDR1 SQVTM and CDR2 ANQGSEA come from the germline V gene. The CDR3 has 17 residues. V gave up 2 bases and J gave up 0 bases; unmatched junction bases: 9. CDR3 amino acids: CSVEQGQGIPSTDTQYF. For the CDR3, the DNA is TGCAGCGTTGAACAAGGACAGGGGATACCTAGCACAGATACGCAGTATTTT.

This clone has just a few counts. The chain couples TRBV4-1 to TRBJ2-7, with a possible D match to TRBD2 (6 bases). With 1 base removed from V and 1 base from J, the gap between germline ends came to 14 bases. CDR1 is MGHRA and CDR2 is YSYEKL in the germline V gene. The length of the CDR3 is 16 residues. The chain's CDR3 is CASSQGWGVSSYEQYF. For the CDR3, the DNA is TGCGCCAGCAGCCAAGGATGGGGGGTCTCGTCCTACGAGCAGTACTTC.

This clone was observed a few times. The chain links TRBV30 to TRBJ2-1; 9 bases align to TRBD2. The V gene's germline CDR1 is GTSNPN and CDR2 SVGIG (reference sequence). CDR3 length equals 16 residues. The V and J ends lost 3 bases and 2 bases, in that order; junction bases with no gene match: 8. In DNA, the CDR3 is TGTGCCTGGAGCCAGAGGGCGGGAGGGACCTACAATGAGCAGTTCTTC. Translated: CAWSQRAGGTYNEQFF.

This chain joins TRBV9 and TRBJ2-5, with D possibly TRBD1 on 6 matching bases. Trimming pared 2 bases from V and 2 bases from J, leaving 13 bases between. The CDR3 extends over 15 amino acids. The germline CDR1 and CDR2 sequences are SGDLS and YYNGEE. This CDR3 reads CASSVQGHLQETQYF. CDR3 DNA sequence: TGTGCCAGCAGCGTTCAGGGACACCTACAAGAGACCCAGTACTTC.

This clone was found a few times. The V and J genes are TRBV15 and TRBJ2-5; a possible D gene is TRBD1 (6 bases). The germline gives CDR1 LNHNV, CDR2 YYDKDF (reference sequence). Trimming took 6 bases from V and 1 from J, leaving 15 bases between them. The CDR3 extends over 15 amino acids. CDR3 nucleotide sequence: TGTGCCACCAGAGCCCAAGGACAGACCCAAGAGACCCAGTACTTC. As protein: CATRAQGQTQETQYF.

This chain connects TRBV4-1 to TRBJ2-5; possible D gene TRBD2, 5 bases. Deletions cut 1 base from V and 5 bases from J, with 8 bases between. The CDR3 covers 13 residues. Per germline, CDR1 MGHRA and CDR2 YSYEKL. CDR3 nucleotides: TGCGCCAGCAGCCAAGGAGGGCTGGAGACCCAGTACTTC. Translating gives CASSQGGLETQYF.

V and J are TRBV7-2 and TRBJ2-1, with D unclear. Germline CDR1 and CDR2: SGHTA and FQGNSA. The V and J ends lost 3 bases and 2 bases respectively, with 8 bases between them. CDR3 length: 14 residues. Written as DNA, the CDR3 is TGTGCCAGCAGCTTCGGCCTAGCCTACAATGAGCAGTTCTTC. It codes for CASSFGLAYNEQFF.

The genes are TRBV10-3 and TRBJ1-2; D call uncertain. Germline V lookup: CDR1 ENHRY, CDR2 SYGVKD. The CDR3 spans 14 residues. Trimming stripped 3 bases from V and 10 bases from J, with 18 bases between. DNA of the CDR3: TGTGCCATCAGTGAACCACAGTATGCTTTGGACTACACCTTC. Amino acid sequence: CAISEPQYALDYTF.